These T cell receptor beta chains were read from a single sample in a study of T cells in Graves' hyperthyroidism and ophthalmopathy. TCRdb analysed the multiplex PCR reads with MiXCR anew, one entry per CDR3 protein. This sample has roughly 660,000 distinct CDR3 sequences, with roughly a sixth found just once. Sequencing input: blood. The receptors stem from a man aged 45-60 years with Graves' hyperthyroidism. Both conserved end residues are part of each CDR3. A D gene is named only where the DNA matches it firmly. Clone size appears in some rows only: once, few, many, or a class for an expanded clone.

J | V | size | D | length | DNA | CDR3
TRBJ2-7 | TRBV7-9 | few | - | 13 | TGTGCCAGCAGCTCAGTGGACTCTAAGCAGCAGTACTTC | CASSSVDSKQQYF
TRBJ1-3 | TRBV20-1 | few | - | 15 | TGCAGTGCTAGCAGGGGAGGAAACTCTGGAAACACCATATATTTT | CSASRGGNSGNTIYF
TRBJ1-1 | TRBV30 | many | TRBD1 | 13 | TGTGCCTGGTCGGGACAGCTAAACACTGAAGCTTTCTTT | CAWSGQLNTEAFF
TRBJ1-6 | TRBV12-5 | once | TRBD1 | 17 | TGTGCTAGTGGTTTGGTTCGACAGGGGAACGATAATTCACCCCTCCACTTT | CASGLVRQGNDNSPLHF
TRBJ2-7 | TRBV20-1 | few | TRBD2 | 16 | TGCAGTGCTAGTCCCAGACCGGGACTAGCGGTCTTGGAGCAGTACTTC | CSASPRPGLAVLEQYF
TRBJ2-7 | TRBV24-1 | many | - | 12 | TGTGCCACCGGGGACGCCGTAGACGAGCAGTACTTC | CATGDAVDEQYF
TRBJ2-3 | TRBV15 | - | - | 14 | TGTGCCATCAGCAGGCGGGACTTGACAGATACGCAGTATTTT | CAISRRDLTDTQYF
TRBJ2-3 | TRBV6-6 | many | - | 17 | TGTGCCAGCAGTTACCCCTCCGGGACGGGAGTGACAGATACGCAGTATTTT | CASSYPSGTGVTDTQYF
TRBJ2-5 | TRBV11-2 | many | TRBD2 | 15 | TGTGCCAGCAGACCCCCGGGACTAGCTCAAGAGACCCAGTACTTC | CASRPPGLAQETQYF
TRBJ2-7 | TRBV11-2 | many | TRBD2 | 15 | TGTGCCAGCAGCCCCATGACTAGCGTCTTTACGAAGCAGTACTTC | CASSPMTSVFTKQYF
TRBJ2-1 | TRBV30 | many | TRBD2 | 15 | TGTGCCTGGAGTCCCTTAGCGGGGGGGACGAATGAGCAGTTCTTC | CAWSPLAGGTNEQFF
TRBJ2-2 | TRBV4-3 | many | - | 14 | TGCGCCAGCAGCCAACAGGGGAACACCGGGGAGCTGTTTTTT | CASSQQGNTGELFF
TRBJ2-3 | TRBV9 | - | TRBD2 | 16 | TGTGCCAGCAGCGTTTCACTAGCGGGATTCACAGATACGCAGTATTTT | CASSVSLAGFTDTQYF
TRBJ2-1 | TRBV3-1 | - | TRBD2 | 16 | TGTGCCAGCAGCCGCTGGACTAGCGGGCACGACAATGAGCAGTTCTTC | CASSRWTSGHDNEQFF
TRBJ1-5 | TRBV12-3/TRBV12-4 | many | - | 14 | TGTGCCAGCAGTTTGGACTTAGGGAATCAGCCCCAGCATTTT | CASSLDLGNQPQHF
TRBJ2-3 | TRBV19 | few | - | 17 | TGTGCCAGTAGTACCACCTCCCTCCGGGGCCGCACAGATACGCAGTATTTT | CASSTTSLRGRTDTQYF
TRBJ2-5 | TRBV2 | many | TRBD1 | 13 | TGTGCCAGCAGGAGGGACAGCCAAGAGACCCAGTACTTC | CASRRDSQETQYF
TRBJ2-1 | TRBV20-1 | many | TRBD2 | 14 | TGCAGTGCTAGAGATGCTAGCGGGAGCAATGAGCAGTTCTTC | CSARDASGSNEQFF
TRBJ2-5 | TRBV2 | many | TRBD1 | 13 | TGTGCCAGCAGACAGGGGTGGGAGGAGACCCAGTACTTC | CASRQGWEETQYF
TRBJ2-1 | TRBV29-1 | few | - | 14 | TGCAGCGTTGAAGGTCCCGTTCGACTCAATGAGCAGTTCTTC | CSVEGPVRLNEQFF
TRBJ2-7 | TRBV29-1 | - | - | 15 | TGCAGCGTTGAAGACAAGAGCGCTCCCAGGTACGAGCAGTACTTC | CSVEDKSAPRYEQYF
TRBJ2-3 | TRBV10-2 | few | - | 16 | TGCGCCAGCAGTGTCGGTCAGGGGGGTAGCACAGATACGCAGTATTTT | CASSVGQGGSTDTQYF
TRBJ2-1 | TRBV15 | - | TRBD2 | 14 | TGTGCCACCAGCGGGATAGCGGGAGAGGATGAGCAGTTCTTC | CATSGIAGEDEQFF
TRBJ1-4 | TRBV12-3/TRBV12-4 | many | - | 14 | TGTGCCAGCAGTTGGGGGCAGGGAAGAGAAAAACTGTTTTTT | CASSWGQGREKLFF
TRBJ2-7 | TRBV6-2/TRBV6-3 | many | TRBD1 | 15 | TGTGCCAGCAGCTCATCACCAGCGACAGGGTACGAGCAGTACTTC | CASSSSPATGYEQYF
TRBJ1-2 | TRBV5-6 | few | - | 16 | TGTGCCAGCAGCTTGTTCGACCGAGACAGAACGAGTGGCTACACCTTC | CASSLFDRDRTSGYTF
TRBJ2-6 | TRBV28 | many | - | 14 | TGTGCCAGCAGTCAGCCATCTGGGGCCAACGTCCTGACTTTC | CASSQPSGANVLTF
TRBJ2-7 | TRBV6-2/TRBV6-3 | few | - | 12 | TGTGCCAGCAGTTACTCGAAAACTGAGCAGTACTTC | CASSYSKTEQYF